This T cell receptor beta chain was observed in a study of T cells in tumors after PD-1 blockade. Study as a whole: Excluded were patients with checkpoint blockade, immunosuppressants, or radiotherapy or other anti-cancer therapy within 4 weeks. A subset received ongoing vismodegib 150 mg daily alongside anti-PD-1 therapy.

Genomic DNA template from tumor biopsies or peripheral blood, roughly 600 ng to 6,500 ng input. V dropped 7 bases and J dropped 4 bases, with 17 bases sitting between them. The CDR3 consists of 14 residues. The assay was immunoSEQ multiplex PCR, and TCRdb's table has in-frame clones only and misses some. The sample shows over 30,000 clones, about three quarters of them seen only once. This clone was seen only once. This chain links TRBV6-7 with TRBJ2-7; D is perhaps TRBD2 (6 bases). TRBV6-7 is an open reading frame, and its role is uncertain. The TCR was taken from a human donor with basal cell carcinoma. Sequenced here: PBMCs, sampled before anti-PD-1 treatment. The CDR3 protein is CASIRGRGLYEQYF. CDR3 sequence (DNA): TGTGCCAGCATCCGCGGGCGGGGTTTGTACGAGCAGTACTTC.